One and the same sample provided the 22 T cell receptor beta chains below, sequenced in a study of T-cell memory formation after mild COVID-19. TCRdb used MiXCR to reprocess the 5' RACE reads, holding one entry per CDR3 protein. This table holds some 210,000 distinct CDR3 sequences, 27% found once. The specimen was PBMCs or a T cell subset sorted from them (not recorded which). The source of these receptors is an adult woman who had mild COVID-19 (a few samples of this study predate the infection). Cell type and time point are not known.

This clonotype was seen a few times. The chain employs TRBV5-5 and TRBJ2-5; D not certain. This CDR3 contains 12 residues. Trimming left V 3 bases short and J 5 bases short, with 8 bases between. Germline assignment: CDR1 SGHKS and CDR2 YYEKEE (reference sequence). In nucleotides, the CDR3 is TGTGCCAGCAGCTCCGAAGGGGAGACCCAGTACTTC. Protein product: CASSSEGETQYF.

The chain has TRBV27 and TRBJ2-7; 7 nucleotides align to TRBD1. Germline assignment: CDR1 MNHEY and CDR2 SMNVEV (reference sequence). With 7 bases clipped from V and 2 bases from J, the junction kept 2 bases outside the gene matches. This CDR3 comprises 12 residues. The CDR3 coding sequence is TGTGCCAGCAAGGGGACAGCCTACGAGCAGTACTTC. Translated: CASKGTAYEQYF.

About this clonotype: A clone one base away is much larger, so this may be a read error. V gene TRBV11-3 combines with J gene TRBJ2-1; 12 nucleotides agree with TRBD2. This CDR3 is 12 amino acids long. The germline V gene has CDR1 SGHNT and CDR2 YENEEA. CDR3 sequence: CASSYRTSGTLF. The DNA for the CDR3 is TGTGCCAGCAGCTACCGGACTAGCGGGACCCTCTTC. Based on the CDR3 plus reference TRBV11-3 and TRBJ2-1, the full variable domain is EAGVVQSPRYKIIEKKQPVAFWCNPISGHNTLYWYLQNLGQGPELLIRYENEEAVDDSQLPKDRFSAERLKGVDSTLKIQPAELGDSAVYLCASSYRTSGTLFGPGTRLTVL.

This clonotype came up a few times. The chain has TRBV3-1 and TRBJ2-7; 9 bases line up with TRBD1. This CDR3 has 13 residues. The trim removed 4 bases at V and 3 bases at J, leaving 1 base unmatched. Germline V lookup: CDR1 LGHDT, CDR2 YNNKEL (reference sequence). CDR3 amino acids: CASSRDRDYEQYF. The CDR3 DNA reads TGTGCCAGCAGCCGGGACAGGGACTACGAGCAGTACTTC.

The V and J genes are TRBV24-1 and TRBJ2-1, with 8 bases that match TRBD1. This CDR3 spans 17 amino acids. CDR1 is KGHDR, CDR2 SFDVKD, per germline. V lost 5 bases to trimming and J lost 3 bases; unmatched junction nucleotides: 11. CDR3: CATSGHPGTGYYNEQFF. In DNA, the CDR3 is TGTGCCACCAGTGGGCACCCTGGGACAGGCTACTACAATGAGCAGTTCTTC.

A few counts support this clonotype. The chain links TRBV4-2 to TRBJ2-5; a possible D gene is TRBD2 (7 bases). Trimming removed 1 base at V and 2 bases at J, with 17 bases between. Germline-derived CDR1 and CDR2 are LGHNA and YNFKEQ. The CDR3 contains 17 residues. The CDR3 nucleotides read TGTGCCAGCAGCCAAGTCAGGGCGGGGGCTCTTCAAGAGACCCAGTACTTC. This gives the protein CASSQVRAGALQETQYF.

A few counts support this clonotype. The chain joins TRBV20-1 to TRBJ2-7; the D gene is possibly TRBD1 (6 bases). This CDR3 contains 13 residues. V shed 4 bases and J shed 1 base, with 11 bases lying between them. Germline V gene sequence: CDR1 DFQATT, CDR2 SNEGSKA (reference sequence). The DNA of the CDR3 is TGCAGTGCTAACAGGGCGAATTCCTACGAGCAGTACTTC. It codes for CSANRANSYEQYF.

The chain recombines TRBV7-2 with TRBJ2-1; no firm D call. With 2 bases removed from V and 4 bases from J, the gap between germline ends came to 12 bases. There are 15 residues in the CDR3. Germline-derived CDR1 and CDR2 are SGHTA and FQGNSA. In DNA form, the CDR3 reads TGTGCCAGCAGCTTAACCCCCGGTCGGTACAATGAGCAGTTCTTC. This sequence encodes CASSLTPGRYNEQFF.

The chain joins TRBV5-5 to TRBJ2-3; possibly TRBD2 for D (6 bases). This CDR3 contains 15 residues. Trimming removed 0 bases from V and 6 bases from J, with 14 bases in between. Germline CDR1 SGHKS, CDR2 YYEKEE (reference sequence). CDR3 DNA sequence: TGTGCCAGCAGCTTGGACGGGGAGGCCCCCGATACGCAGTATTTT. Translated: CASSLDGEAPDTQYF.

This clonotype has just a few counts. J is TRBJ2-1 and V is TRBV5-1, with 7 bases identical to TRBD1. The CDR3 covers 16 residues. CDR1 is SGHRS, CDR2 YFSETQ, per germline. V dropped 0 bases and J dropped 2; count of bases not matched to a gene: 5. The CDR3 nucleotides are TGCGCCAGCAGCTTGGAGGGGACAGACACCTACAATGAGCAGTTCTTC. Translating gives CASSLEGTDTYNEQFF.

This clonotype was recorded many times. The chain is built from TRBV12-3 or TRBV12-4 and TRBJ1-4; D unresolved. Trimming took off 4 bases at V and 4 bases at J, with 7 bases between the two ends. This CDR3 is built from 13 residues. This chain's CDR3 is CASSYQLNEKLFF. For the CDR3, the DNA is TGTGCCAGCAGTTACCAGCTTAATGAAAAACTGTTTTTT.

The V call is TRBV20-1, the J call TRBJ1-1; D may be TRBD1 (5 bases). Trimming took 1 base from V and 1 from J, leaving 13 bases between them. Germline V lookup: CDR1 DFQATT, CDR2 SNEGSKA (reference sequence). The CDR3 is 15 residues long. The CDR3 DNA sequence: TGCAGTGCTAGAGTCCGATTAGGGACGAACACTGAAGCTTTCTTT. Protein product: CSARVRLGTNTEAFF.

This clonotype has more than one count but fewer than ten. This chain links TRBV7-9 with TRBJ2-1; D may be TRBD1 or TRBD2 (5 bases each). This CDR3 is 15 amino acids long. V was trimmed by 1 base and J by 3 bases, leaving 10 bases between them. Germline assignment: CDR1 SEHNR and CDR2 FQNEAQ (reference sequence). CDR3 DNA: TGTGCCAGCAGCTTAGGGGACGGGAACTACAATGAGCAGTTCTTC. Protein sequence: CASSLGDGNYNEQFF. The whole variable domain, remainder taken from reference TRBV7-9 and TRBJ2-1, is DTGVSQNPRHKITKRGQNVTFRCDPISEHNRLYWYRQTLGQGPEFLTYFQNEAQLEKSRLLSDRFSAERPKGSFSTLEIQRTEQGDSAMYLCASSLGDGNYNEQFFGPGTRLTVL.

The rearrangement joins TRBV5-1 to TRBJ1-2; 10 bases fit TRBD1. Germline V gives CDR1 SGHRS, CDR2 YFSETQ. This CDR3 spans 16 amino acids. V gave up 5 bases and J gave up 4 bases; unmatched junction bases: 11. CDR3 in DNA: TGCGCCAGCAGACCCGGACAGGGGGAAGTAAGCTATGGCTACACCTTC. Its translation: CASRPGQGEVSYGYTF.

This clonotype occurred a few times. The chain employs TRBV9 and TRBJ1-3; 7 nucleotides agree with TRBD1. This CDR3 comprises 16 residues. J gave up 4 bases and V 4 bases, and 11 bases lay outside the gene matches. Germline CDR1 reads SGDLS; CDR2 reads YYNGEE. DNA of the CDR3: TGTGCCAGCAGCCCTCGCGGGACAGTGATCGGAAACACCATATATTTT. As protein: CASSPRGTVIGNTIYF.

This clonotype came up once. The genes are TRBV9 and TRBJ2-2; tentatively, D is TRBD2 (5 bases). This CDR3 has 13 residues. V lost 0 bases to trimming and J lost 6 bases, with 6 bases between them. CDR1 and CDR2 from the germline V gene are SGDLS and YYNGEE. CDR3 in DNA: TGTGCCAGCAGCGTAGAGAGGGCCGGGGAGCTGTTTTTT. Amino acids: CASSVERAGELFF.

The V gene is TRBV4-1, the J gene TRBJ2-2; 7 bases are shared with TRBD1. CDR3 length: 17 residues. CDR1 and CDR2 (germline): MGHRA, YSYEKL. With 2 bases clipped from V and 6 bases from J, the junction kept 12 bases outside the gene matches. The CDR3 DNA reads TGCGCCAGCAGCCAATGGTTCCGGGACAGTGGAGCCGGGGAGCTGTTTTTT. It yields the protein CASSQWFRDSGAGELFF.

This clonotype was observed a handful of times. The chain has TRBV10-3 and TRBJ2-3; TRBD2 matches at 8 bases. The CDR3 totals 18 residues. Germline CDR1 and CDR2: ENHRY and SYGVKD. The ends lost 6 bases at V and 1 base at J; junction bases unmatched: 15. The CDR3 loop is CAIRAFGGGPIGTDTQYF. The CDR3 DNA follows: TGTGCCATCAGGGCCTTCGGGGGGGGCCCGATAGGCACAGATACGCAGTATTTT.

V gene TRBV3-1 combines with J gene TRBJ2-2; D gene uncertain. Trimming stripped 1 base from V and 7 bases from J, with 16 bases between. The CDR3 extends over 16 amino acids. The germline V gene encodes CDR1 LGHDT and CDR2 YNNKEL (reference sequence). CDR3 in amino acids: CASSQVIGRVDGELFF. Written as DNA, the CDR3 is TGTGCCAGCAGCCAAGTGATAGGACGGGTGGACGGGGAGCTGTTTTTT.

The genes are TRBV7-9 and TRBJ2-1; TRBD2 aligns across 7 bases. Trimming cost V 1 base and J 6 bases; bases outside gene matches: 9. In germline, CDR1 is SEHNR, CDR2 FQNEAQ (reference sequence). The CDR3 runs to 16 residues. The CDR3: CASSLEKREPGNEQFF. The CDR3 region has the DNA TGTGCCAGCAGCTTAGAGAAGCGGGAACCGGGCAATGAGCAGTTCTTC.

The sample holds a few counts of this clonotype. V usage is TRBV20-1 and J usage is TRBJ2-1; 9 bases align to TRBD2. CDR3 length equals 15 residues. The V gene end was trimmed by 0 bases and the J gene end by 6 bases; junction bases not matched to a gene: 6. The germline V gene has CDR1 DFQATT and CDR2 SNEGSKA (reference sequence). The DNA of the CDR3 is TGCAGTGCTAGAGATGTGGCTAGCGGGGCCAATGAGCAGTTCTTC. It is translated as CSARDVASGANEQFF.

This clonotype was seen a few times. This chain connects TRBV7-2 to TRBJ2-3; 7 positions match TRBD2. The CDR3 is 14 residues long. Trimming at V came to 5 bases and at J to 6 bases, leaving 8 bases not matched to a gene. From germline, CDR1 is SGHTA and CDR2 FQGNSA. Here the CDR3 reads CASSPLAGVDTQYF. CDR3 nucleotide sequence: TGTGCCAGCAGCCCCCTGGCGGGGGTGGATACGCAGTATTTT.